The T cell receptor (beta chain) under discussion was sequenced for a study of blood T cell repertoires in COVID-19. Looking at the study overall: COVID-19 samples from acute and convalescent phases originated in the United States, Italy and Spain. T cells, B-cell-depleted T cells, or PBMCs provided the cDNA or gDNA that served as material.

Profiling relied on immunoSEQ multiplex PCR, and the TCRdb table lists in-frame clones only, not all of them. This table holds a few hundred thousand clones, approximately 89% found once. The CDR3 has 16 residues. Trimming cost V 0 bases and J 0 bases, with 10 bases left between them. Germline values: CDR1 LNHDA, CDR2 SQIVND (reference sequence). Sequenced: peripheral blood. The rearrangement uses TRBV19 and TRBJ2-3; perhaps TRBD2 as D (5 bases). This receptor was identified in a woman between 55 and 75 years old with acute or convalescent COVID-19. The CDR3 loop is CASSIDGRTSTDTQYF. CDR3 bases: TGTGCCAGTAGTATAGACGGCAGGACTAGCACAGATACGCAGTATTTT.